This T cell receptor beta chain is from a study of T cells in narcolepsy. Study at large: Enrolled donors included narcolepsy type 1 or type 2 patients and healthy controls.

Study conclusions and caveats: Comparing one patient's CSF and blood CD4+ clonotypes highlighted HCRT- and TRIB2-specific autoreactive clonotypes. Blood of same and different patients, but not healthy controls, reportedly held recurring autoreactive clonotypes. No autoreactive T cell clone sequences appeared in some memory CD4+ repertoires.

With regard to this clone: The antigen remains unidentified. The junction departs from germline at one end; a sequencing error may be responsible.

Germline V lookup: CDR1 SSHAT, CDR2 FNYEAQ (reference sequence). CDR3 size: 14 residues. Method: immunoSEQ multiplex PCR; TCRdb's copy keeps in-frame clones and lacks some. This table holds approximately 26,000 clones, more than 65% found once. The sample taken for sequencing was memory (CD45RA-) CD4+ T cells from blood. The sequence came from a human donor in good health. The chain uses TRBV7-7 and TRBJ2-3, with 12 bases matching TRBD2. CDR3 loop: CASSQGLAGDTQYF. CDR3 coding DNA: TGTGCTAGCAGCCAAGGACTAGCGGGGGATACGCAGTATTTT.